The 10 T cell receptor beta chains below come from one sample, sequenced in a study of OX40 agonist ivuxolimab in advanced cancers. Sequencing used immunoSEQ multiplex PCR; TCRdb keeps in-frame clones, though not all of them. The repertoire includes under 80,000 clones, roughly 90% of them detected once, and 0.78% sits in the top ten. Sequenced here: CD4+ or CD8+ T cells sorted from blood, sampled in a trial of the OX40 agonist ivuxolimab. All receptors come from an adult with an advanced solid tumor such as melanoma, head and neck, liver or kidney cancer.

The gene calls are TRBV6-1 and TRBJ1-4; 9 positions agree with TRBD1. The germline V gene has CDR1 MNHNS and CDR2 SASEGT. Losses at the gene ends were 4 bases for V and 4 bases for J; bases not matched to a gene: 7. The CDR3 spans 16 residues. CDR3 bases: TGTGCCAGCAGTGGCCAAGGGACAGGGTTTAATGAAAAACTGTTTTTT. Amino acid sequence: CASSGQGTGFNEKLFF.

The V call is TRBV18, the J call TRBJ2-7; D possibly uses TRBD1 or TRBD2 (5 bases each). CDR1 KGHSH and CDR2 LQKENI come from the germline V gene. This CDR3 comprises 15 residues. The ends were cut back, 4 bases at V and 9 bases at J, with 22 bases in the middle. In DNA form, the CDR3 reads TGTGCCAGCTCACTAGAAACAGGAGGAACTACGAGGCAGTACTTC. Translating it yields CASSLETGGTTRQYF.

The CDR3 coding sequence is TGTGCCAGCAGCCCCGTGCCAGGATTCAGCGAAAAACTGTTTTTT. Its translation: CASSPVPGFSEKLFF. The rearrangement links TRBV7-8 to TRBJ1-4; D gene ambiguous. The V gene lost 5 bases and the J gene lost 8 bases, with 18 bases spanning the gap. Germline CDR1 and CDR2: SGHVS and FQNEAQ. The CDR3 covers 15 residues.

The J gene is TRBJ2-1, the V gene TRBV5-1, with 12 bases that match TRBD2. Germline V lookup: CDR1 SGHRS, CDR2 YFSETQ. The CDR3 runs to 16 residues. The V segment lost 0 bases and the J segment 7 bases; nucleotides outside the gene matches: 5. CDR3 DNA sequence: TGCGCCAGCAGCTTGGGACTAGCGGGAGTTTATAATGAGCAGTTCTTC. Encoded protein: CASSLGLAGVYNEQFF.

This chain's CDR3 is CASSTRAGLARNTGELFF. The CDR3 region has the DNA TGTGCCAGCAGCACTAGGGCGGGACTAGCGAGGAACACCGGGGAGCTGTTTTTT. The chain recombines TRBV11-1 with TRBJ2-2, with 10 bases lining up with TRBD2. This CDR3 has 18 amino acids. Unmatched junction bases numbered 10, after V lost 5 bases and J lost 1 base. Germline V gives CDR1 SGHAT, CDR2 FQDESV (reference sequence).

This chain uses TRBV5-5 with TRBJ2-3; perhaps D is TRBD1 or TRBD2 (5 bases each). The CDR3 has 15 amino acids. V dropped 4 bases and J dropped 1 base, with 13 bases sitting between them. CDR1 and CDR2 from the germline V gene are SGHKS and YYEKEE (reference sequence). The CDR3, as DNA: TGTGCCAGCAGCCCCGGACTGGGGGGCACAGATACGCAGTATTTT. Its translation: CASSPGLGGTDTQYF.

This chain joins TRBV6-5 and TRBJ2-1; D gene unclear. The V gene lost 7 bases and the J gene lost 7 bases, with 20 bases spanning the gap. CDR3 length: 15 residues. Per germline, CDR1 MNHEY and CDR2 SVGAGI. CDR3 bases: TGTGCCAGCACAGTTAGTAGCTCCGCGTGGAATGAGCAGTTCTTC. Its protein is CASTVSSSAWNEQFF.

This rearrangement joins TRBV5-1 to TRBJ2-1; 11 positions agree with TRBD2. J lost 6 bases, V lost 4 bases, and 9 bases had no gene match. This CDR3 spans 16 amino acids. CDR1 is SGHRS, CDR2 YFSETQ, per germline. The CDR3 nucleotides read TGCGCCAGCAGCAAGGCACTAGCGGGAGCCGCCAATGAGCAGTTCTTC. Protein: CASSKALAGAANEQFF.

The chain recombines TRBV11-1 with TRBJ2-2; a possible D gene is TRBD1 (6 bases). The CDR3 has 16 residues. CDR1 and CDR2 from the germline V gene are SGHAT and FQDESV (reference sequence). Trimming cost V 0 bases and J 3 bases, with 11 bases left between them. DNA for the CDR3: TGTGCCAGCAGCTTAGCCCGGGACACTTACACCGGGGAGCTGTTTTTT. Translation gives CASSLARDTYTGELFF.

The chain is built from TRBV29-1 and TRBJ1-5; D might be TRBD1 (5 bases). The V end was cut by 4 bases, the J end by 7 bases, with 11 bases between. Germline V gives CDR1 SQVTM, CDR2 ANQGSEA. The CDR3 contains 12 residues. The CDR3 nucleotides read TGCAGCGTTGGGGGGTCGGGGCAGCCCCAGCATTTT. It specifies CSVGGSGQPQHF. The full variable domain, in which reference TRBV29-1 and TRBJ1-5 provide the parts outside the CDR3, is SAVISQKPSRDICQRGTSLTIQCQVDSQVTMMFWYRQQPGQSLTLIATANQGSEATYESGFVIDKFPISRPNLTFSTLTVSNMSPEDSSIYLCSVGGSGQPQHFGDGTRLSIL.